This record concerns one T cell receptor beta chain sequence. It was with 60 Vbeta and 13 Jbeta primers that the PCR ran. Method: immunoSEQ multiplex PCR; TCRdb's copy keeps in-frame clones and lacks some. The profile shows some 190,000 clones, roughly 82% of them singletons. This sample is part of a study of cytomegalovirus exposure and HLA in healthy donors. Trimming stripped 3 bases from V and 2 bases from J, with 10 bases between. This CDR3 has 15 residues. CDR1 is SNHLY, CDR2 FYNNEI, per germline. This chain connects TRBV2 to TRBJ2-2, with a weak D call TRBD1 (6 bases). The sequencing sample was made of PBMCs. The clonotype comes from a man in his forties in good health and CMV-seronegative. The CDR3 DNA reads as TGTGCCAGCAGTGAGAACAGGGTAAACACCGGGGAGCTGTTTTTT. It codes for CASSENRVNTGELFF. The entire variable domain, with the rest obtained from reference TRBV2 and TRBJ2-2, is as follows: EPEVTQTPSHQVTQMGQEVILRCVPISNHLYFYWYRQILGQKVEFLVSFYNNEISEKSEIFDDQFSVERPDGSNFTLKIRSTKLEDSAMYFCASSENRVNTGELFFGEGSRLTVL.